This record concerns one TCR beta chain sequence. The J segment lost 7 bases and the V segment lost 6 bases, leaving 4 bases of the junction unmatched. The CDR3 runs to 12 residues. Germline V gene sequence: CDR1 MNHEY, CDR2 SMNVEV (reference sequence). These data are taken from a study of graft-versus-host responses after intestinal transplantation. For the study at large: Every one of the recipients received anti-thymocyte globulin induction and afterwards took tacrolimus and steroids for approximately three years.

Sequencing was performed with immunoSEQ multiplex PCR; in TCRdb, only in-frame clones are kept and a portion is missing. The data show 13,000 or so clones, about four fifths seen once. The clonotype was recovered from a human patient who received an intestinal transplant, so some T cells may come from the graft donor. The sample here was PBMCs, taken after intestinal transplantation. The chain combines TRBV27 with TRBJ1-2, with 8 bases lining up with TRBD1. The CDR3 DNA sequence: TGTGCCAGCAGGCAGGGGGCTTTTGGCTACACCTTC. Translating gives CASRQGAFGYTF.